These 15 T cell receptor beta chains were sequenced from one sample in a study of cytomegalovirus exposure and HLA in healthy donors. Primers included in the PCR were 60 Vbeta and 13 Jbeta primers. Sequencing used immunoSEQ multiplex PCR; TCRdb keeps in-frame clones, though not all of them. The sample includes roughly 69,000 clones, more than 60% of them seen just once. The sample comprised PBMCs. Receptors originate from a male donor in good health and CMV-seropositive.

The chain combines TRBV19 with TRBJ1-5; D not resolved. V was clipped by 1 base and J by 0 bases, with 10 bases between them. Germline values: CDR1 LNHDA, CDR2 SQIVND (reference sequence). The CDR3 is 16 amino acids. This CDR3 reads CASSIVSYYSNQPQHF. CDR3 bases: TGTGCCAGTAGTATAGTTTCCTATTATAGCAATCAGCCCCAGCATTTT.

The rearrangement uses TRBV11-2 and TRBJ2-3; the match to TRBD2 covers 14 bases. The CDR3 has 16 residues. Germline loops: CDR1 SGHAT, CDR2 FQNNGV. V gave up 6 bases and J gave up 5 bases; unmatched junction bases: 7. The CDR3 region is CASSHIGLAGGDTQYF. In nucleotides, the CDR3 is TGTGCCAGCAGTCATATAGGACTAGCGGGAGGAGATACGCAGTATTTT.

The chain combines TRBV7-9 with TRBJ2-3; the D is unclear. V shed 2 bases and J shed 0 bases, with 18 bases lying between them. CDR3 length: 18 amino acids. Germline-derived CDR1 and CDR2 are SEHNR and FQNEAQ (reference sequence). The CDR3 sequence: CASSLTGEARISTDTQYF. CDR3 coding DNA: TGTGCCAGCAGCTTAACCGGCGAGGCACGCATTAGCACAGATACGCAGTATTTT.

The chain links TRBV7-9 to TRBJ1-1; no clear D. Germline V gene lookup returns CDR1 SEHNR and CDR2 FQNEAQ (reference sequence). Trimming shortened V by 7 bases and J by 0 bases, and 15 bases separated the two germline ends. This CDR3 has 15 amino acids. The CDR3 loop reads CASNGFGGLNTEAFF. The CDR3 DNA sequence: TGTGCCAGCAACGGGTTCGGAGGCTTGAACACTGAAGCTTTCTTT. Drawing the rest from reference TRBV7-9 and TRBJ1-1, the complete variable domain is DTGVSQNPRHKITKRGQNVTFRCDPISEHNRLYWYRQTLGQGPEFLTYFQNEAQLEKSRLLSDRFSAERPKGSFSTLEIQRTEQGDSAMYLCASNGFGGLNTEAFFGQGTRLTVV.

The CDR3 DNA sequence: TGTGCCAGTAGTATCTCGGACAGGTGGTCAGATACGCAGTATTTT. Protein sequence: CASSISDRWSDTQYF. The chain has TRBV19 and TRBJ2-3; the match to TRBD1 covers 7 bases. CDR1 LNHDA and CDR2 SQIVND come from the germline V gene (reference sequence). The CDR3 is 15 amino acids. Unmatched junction bases numbered 7, after V lost 3 bases and J lost 4 bases.

This clone was observed a few times. The chain joins TRBV4-1 to TRBJ2-7, with no clear D. Trimming took off 0 bases at V and 6 bases at J, with 9 bases between the two ends. This CDR3 has 13 amino acids. In germline, CDR1 is MGHRA, CDR2 YSYEKL. The CDR3 region has the DNA TGCGCCAGCAGCCAAGATCAATCCCCCGAGCAGTACTTC. Translation gives CASSQDQSPEQYF.

The chain carries TRBV19 and TRBJ1-5; D gene uncertain. CDR3 length: 14 residues. In germline, CDR1 is LNHDA, CDR2 SQIVND (reference sequence). Trimming removed 9 bases at V and 2 bases at J, with 14 bases between. In DNA form, the CDR3 reads TGTGCCAGCCGGGTTGGGTTCGGCAATCAGCCCCAGCATTTT. Translating gives CASRVGFGNQPQHF.

This chain joins TRBV2 and TRBJ2-7; TRBD2 is a possible D gene (6 bases). CDR1 is SNHLY, CDR2 FYNNEI, per germline. V shed 6 bases and J shed 5 bases, with 17 bases lying between them. The CDR3 spans 14 residues. CDR3 nucleotides: TGTGCCAGCAGATTGGGGCGGGGCCCGGACGAGCAGTACTTC. Protein sequence: CASRLGRGPDEQYF.

CDR3 bases: TGTGCTAGTGGTCAGTCCCAACAGAGCTCCTACGAGCAGTACTTC. It encodes CASGQSQQSSYEQYF. The chain couples TRBV12-5 to TRBJ2-7, with D hard to call. Germline lookup yields CDR1 LGHNT and CDR2 FRNRAP. This CDR3 has 15 amino acids. Trimming took off 5 bases at V and 0 bases at J, with 14 bases between the two ends.

V gene TRBV19 combines with J gene TRBJ1-2; 7 nucleotides line up with TRBD1. The J segment lost 0 bases and the V segment lost 6 bases, leaving 7 bases of the junction unmatched. Germline assignment: CDR1 LNHDA and CDR2 SQIVND (reference sequence). The CDR3 consists of 15 residues. As DNA, the CDR3 is TGTGCCAGTAGCCCTCAGGGGGGAGCTAACTATGGCTACACCTTC. Its protein product is CASSPQGGANYGYTF.

The V and J genes are TRBV19 and TRBJ2-4; maybe TRBD2 (5 bases). The CDR3 consists of 16 residues. V dropped 5 bases and J dropped 1 base, with 15 bases sitting between them. Germline V lookup: CDR1 LNHDA, CDR2 SQIVND (reference sequence). CDR3 sequence (DNA): TGTGCCAGTAGTGGTGGGAGTGGCGCGGCCAAAAACATTCAGTACTTC. Protein sequence: CASSGGSGAAKNIQYF.

In DNA, the CDR3 is TGTGCCAGCAGCTTAATGGCCAGGGACACTGAAGCTTTCTTT. Residues: CASSLMARDTEAFF. The chain uses TRBV7-3 and TRBJ1-1, with a tentative D call TRBD1 (5 bases). V was trimmed by 1 base and J by 3 bases, leaving 9 bases between them. This CDR3 has 14 amino acids. CDR1 and CDR2 (germline): SGHTA, FQGTGA.

The J gene is TRBJ2-2, the V gene TRBV19; 8 nucleotides align to TRBD2. The V gene's germline CDR1 is LNHDA and CDR2 SQIVND (reference sequence). The CDR3 runs to 15 residues. J gave up 7 bases and V 5 bases, and 9 bases lay outside the gene matches. CDR3 amino acids: CASSGRGGSGGELFF. The CDR3 DNA sequence: TGTGCCAGTAGTGGGCGCGGGGGGTCTGGCGGGGAGCTGTTTTTT.

This clone was counted only a few times. V usage is TRBV19 and J usage is TRBJ1-2; TRBD1 might be the D (6 bases). V lost 8 bases to trimming and J lost 2 bases, with 12 bases between them. Germline lookup yields CDR1 LNHDA and CDR2 SQIVND (reference sequence). This CDR3 comprises 13 residues. For the CDR3, the DNA is TGTGCCAGTGCCCACAGGGTGAACTATGGCTACACCTTC. It encodes CASAHRVNYGYTF.

The J gene is TRBJ2-7, the V gene TRBV7-9, with TRBD1 identical over 9 bases. With V trimmed by 4 bases and J by 6 bases, 10 bases remained unmatched. The CDR3 contains 15 residues. Germline CDR1 SEHNR, CDR2 FQNEAQ (reference sequence). The CDR3: CASSSTQGALGEQYF. In DNA form, the CDR3 reads TGTGCCAGCAGCTCGACACAGGGGGCGCTTGGCGAGCAGTACTTC.